The 22 T cell receptor beta chains below come from one sample, sequenced in a study of human T cells and chemical hapten exposure. Indicated time point: pre-sensitization, week 0. Treatment indicated: therapeutic diphenylcyclopropenone sensitization with weekly scalp DPC. TCRdb analysed the RACE reads with MiXCR anew, one entry per CDR3 protein. In the table there are fewer than 300,000 distinct CDR3 sequences, about 9.4% of which are singletons. The source was whole blood, collected in connection with sensitization to the hapten diphenylcyclopropenone (DPC). These receptors were obtained from a woman in her forties with alopecia areata. Some clones in this sample may be carry-over from other donors' samples.

The chain has TRBV27 and TRBJ1-1; no clear D gene. CDR3 length equals 13 residues. The V and J ends lost 5 bases and 4 bases respectively, with 11 bases between them. The germline gives CDR1 MNHEY, CDR2 SMNVEV (reference sequence). This CDR3 reads CASSPMESTEAFF. In DNA, the CDR3 is TGTGCCAGCAGTCCCATGGAAAGCACTGAAGCTTTCTTT.

In its sample, this clonotype was seen a few times. The chain uses TRBV28 and TRBJ2-7; 7 bases agree with TRBD2. Germline V gene lookup returns CDR1 MDHEN and CDR2 SYDVKM. V trimming: 3 bases; J trimming: 0 bases; junction bases outside the gene matches: 11. There are 17 residues in the CDR3. The CDR3 DNA sequence: TGTGCCAGCAGTTTTTTCGGCCTAGCGGCCAGCTCCTACGAGCAGTACTTC. Translation: CASSFFGLAASSYEQYF.

At least ten counts were recorded for this clonotype. This chain connects TRBV12-3 or TRBV12-4 to TRBJ2-7; no firm D call. CDR3 length: 12 amino acids. Trimming pared 5 bases from V and 3 bases from J, leaving 8 bases between. CDR3 loop: CASSLQNYEQYF. For the CDR3, the DNA is TGTGCCAGCAGTCTCCAGAACTACGAGCAGTACTTC.

This clonotype occurred many times. The chain recombines TRBV12-3 or TRBV12-4 with TRBJ2-7; D is uncertain. V was trimmed by 5 bases and J by 4 bases, leaving 6 bases between them. The CDR3 has 11 amino acids. CDR3 DNA sequence: TGTGCCAGCAGTGGACGGTACGAGCAGTACTTC. Translation gives CASSGRYEQYF.

In its sample, this clonotype was seen many times. The CDR3 bases are TGTGCCAGCAGACTCCGTGGAGCGCGGCACGAGCAGTACTTC. Its translation is CASRLRGARHEQYF. This sequence joins TRBV6-2 or TRBV6-3 and TRBJ2-7; the D is unclear. This CDR3 is 14 amino acids long. Germline V gene lookup returns CDR1 MNHEY and CDR2 SVGEGT. Deletions cut 6 bases from V and 5 bases from J, with 17 bases between.

A few counts support this clonotype. The chain joins TRBV21-1 to TRBJ1-6. TRBV21-1 is reported as a pseudogene. The CDR3 covers 17 residues. CDR3 in amino acids: CASSHEEGPSYNSPLHF. As DNA, the CDR3 is TGTGCCAGCAGCCACGAGGAGGGTCCCTCCTATAATTCACCCCTCCACTTT.

The chain is built from TRBV28 and TRBJ1-1; no definite D call. Germline V gene data show CDR1 as MDHEN and CDR2 as SYDVKM. CDR3 length: 14 amino acids. Deletions cut 6 bases from V and 13 bases from J, with 24 bases between. The CDR3 spells CASSLGGTYRYHFF. DNA of the CDR3: TGTGCCAGCAGCCTAGGAGGAACATACCGGTACCATTTCTTT.

In its sample, this clonotype was seen a few times. The chain uses TRBV7-2 and TRBJ2-7; the D gene could be TRBD1 or TRBD2 (6 bases each). V lost 2 bases and J 3 bases, leaving 11 bases between the germline ends. Germline V lookup: CDR1 SGHTA, CDR2 FQGNSA. The CDR3 consists of 14 residues. This chain's CDR3 is CASSLIGGHYEQYF. The CDR3, as DNA: TGTGCCAGCAGCTTAATCGGGGGCCACTACGAGCAGTACTTC.

This clonotype was recorded at least ten times. This sequence joins TRBV24-1 and TRBJ1-2; possible D gene TRBD1, 6 bases. The CDR3 consists of 12 residues. Trimming took 11 bases from V and 6 from J, leaving 15 bases between them. Germline V gene lookup returns CDR1 KGHDR and CDR2 SFDVKD. The CDR3 sequence: CAIGGYEHGYTF. The CDR3 DNA reads as TGTGCCATCGGGGGCTATGAGCATGGCTACACCTTC.

The J gene is TRBJ1-5, the V gene TRBV7-2; 8 nucleotides match TRBD1. V lost 5 bases to trimming and J lost 0 bases; unmatched junction nucleotides: 6. The CDR3 runs 16 residues. Germline values: CDR1 SGHTA, CDR2 FQGNSA. The CDR3 here is CASSQGAGNSNQPQHF. DNA for the CDR3: TGTGCCAGCAGCCAGGGGGCGGGAAATAGCAATCAGCCCCAGCATTTT.

This chain connects TRBV6-5 to TRBJ2-1, with 8 positions matching TRBD2. CDR1 is MNHEY and CDR2 is SVGAGI in the germline V gene. The CDR3 has 16 amino acids. Trimming removed 2 bases from V and 3 bases from J; junction bases left unmatched: 6. DNA of the CDR3: TGTGCCAGCAGTTACGCCGGAACTAGCGGCTACAATGAGCAGTTCTTC. This gives the protein CASSYAGTSGYNEQFF.

This clonotype was seen many times. The J gene is TRBJ2-1, the V gene TRBV24-1; no clear D. Germline V lookup: CDR1 KGHDR, CDR2 SFDVKD. V lost 5 bases, J lost 7 bases, and 5 bases lay in between. The CDR3 is 11 amino acids. CDR3 sequence (DNA): TGTGCCACCAGTGGGGGAAATGAGCAGTTCTTC. This encodes CATSGGNEQFF.

The chain combines TRBV12-3 or TRBV12-4 with TRBJ1-3; D is undetermined. Trimming took off 2 bases at V and 0 bases at J, with 11 bases between the two ends. The CDR3 is 16 residues long. CDR3 in amino acids: CASSLLVQSSGNTIYF. For the CDR3, the DNA is TGTGCCAGCAGTTTACTCGTCCAGAGCTCTGGAAACACCATATATTTT.

This sequence joins TRBV7-2 and TRBJ2-3, with unresolved D. Trimming cost V 5 bases and J 5 bases, with 11 bases left between them. The CDR3 spans 13 residues. Germline V gene sequence: CDR1 SGHTA, CDR2 FQGNSA. In DNA form, the CDR3 reads TGTGCCAGCAGCCGTTACAGCGAAGATACGCAGTATTTT. It specifies CASSRYSEDTQYF.

This clonotype was found many times. V and J are TRBV6-2 or TRBV6-3 and TRBJ2-2; unclear D gene. The CDR3 contains 13 residues. Germline values: CDR1 MNHEY, CDR2 SVGEGT. Trimming pared 2 bases from V and 5 bases from J, leaving 6 bases between. CDR3 in amino acids: CASSYLLTGELFF. The DNA for the CDR3 is TGTGCCAGCAGTTACCTCCTTACCGGGGAGCTGTTTTTT.

This clonotype appeared a few times. The CDR3 region has the DNA TGCGCCAGCAGCCCAACATGGACCGGGGAGCTGTTTTTT. Translating it yields CASSPTWTGELFF. The V gene is TRBV4-1, the J gene TRBJ2-2; D unresolved. CDR3 size: 13 residues. V gave up 4 bases and J gave up 5 bases, with 8 bases separating them. From germline, CDR1 is MGHRA and CDR2 YSYEKL.

V gene TRBV7-9 combines with J gene TRBJ1-1, with D hard to call. V lost 5 bases to trimming and J lost 4 bases, with 17 bases between them. Germline CDR1 and CDR2: SEHNR and FQNEAQ (reference sequence). The CDR3 is made up of 15 amino acids. The CDR3 nucleotides are TGTGCCAGCAGCCCCTACAGAGGCTTGACCACTGAAGCTTTCTTT. It yields the protein CASSPYRGLTTEAFF.

This clonotype came up many times. This chain joins TRBV12-3 or TRBV12-4 and TRBJ2-2, with D tentatively TRBD2 (5 bases). CDR3 length: 13 residues. V was pared by 4 bases and J by 7 bases, with 10 bases between. The CDR3 DNA sequence: TGTGCCAGCAGTTCGAGGGTGATCGGGGAGCTGTTTTTT. Translation: CASSSRVIGELFF.

This clonotype was counted many times. This chain joins TRBV20-1 and TRBJ1-2; D is uncertain. This CDR3 is 14 amino acids long. Germline CDR1 reads DFQATT; CDR2 reads SNEGSKA (reference sequence). The V end lost 6 bases, the J end lost 0 bases, and 14 bases lay between the germline ends. The CDR3 region is CSASTPPANYGYTF. CDR3 DNA sequence: TGCAGTGCCTCGACCCCACCGGCTAACTATGGCTACACCTTC.

The rearrangement uses TRBV27 and TRBJ1-1; 7 bases line up with TRBD1. With V trimmed by 4 bases and J by 4 bases, 6 bases remained unmatched. The germline V gene encodes CDR1 MNHEY and CDR2 SMNVEV (reference sequence). This CDR3 is built from 14 residues. The chain's CDR3 is CASSWGQSATEAFF. The DNA for the CDR3 is TGTGCCAGCAGTTGGGGACAGAGTGCCACTGAAGCTTTCTTT.

This chain uses TRBV12-3 or TRBV12-4 with TRBJ1-6; D is ambiguous. V was pared by 8 bases and J by 7 bases, with 9 bases between. The CDR3 is 12 amino acids. The CDR3 DNA is TGTGCCAGCCGGGCAGTGAATTCACCCCTCCACTTT. This translates into CASRAVNSPLHF.

This clonotype was observed many times. This chain connects TRBV10-3 to TRBJ2-3; the D is unclear. The CDR3 length is 15 residues. The V end was cut by 5 bases, the J end by 2 bases, with 14 bases between. Germline CDR1 is ENHRY and CDR2 is SYGVKD. CDR3 amino acids: CAISSPSGPTDTQYF. The CDR3 region has the DNA TGTGCCATCAGTAGTCCCTCAGGTCCCACAGATACGCAGTATTTT.